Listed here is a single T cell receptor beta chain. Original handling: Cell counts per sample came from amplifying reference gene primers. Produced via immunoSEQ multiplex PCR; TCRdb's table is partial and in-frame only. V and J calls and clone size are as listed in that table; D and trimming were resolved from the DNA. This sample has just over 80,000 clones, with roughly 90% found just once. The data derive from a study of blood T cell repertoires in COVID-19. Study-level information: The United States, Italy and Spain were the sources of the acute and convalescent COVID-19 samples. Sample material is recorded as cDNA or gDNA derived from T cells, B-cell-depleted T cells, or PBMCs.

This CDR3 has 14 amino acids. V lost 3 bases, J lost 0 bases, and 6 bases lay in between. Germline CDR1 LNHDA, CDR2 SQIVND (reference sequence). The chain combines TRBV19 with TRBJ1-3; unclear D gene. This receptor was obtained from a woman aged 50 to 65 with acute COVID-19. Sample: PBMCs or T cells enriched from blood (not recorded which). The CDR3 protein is CASSIRGSGNTIYF. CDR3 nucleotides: TGTGCCAGTAGTATCCGGGGCTCTGGAAACACCATATATTTT.